This T cell receptor beta chain originates from a study of metastatic and nonmetastatic thyroid tumors (dated by TCRdb to about 2020). Regarding the complete study: Repertoires from peripheral blood and from tumor or nodule tissue samples of malignant and benign thyroid patients were compared. Beyond this particular receptor, the publication reports: In both blood and tumor samples, TCR beta diversity was reported to be significantly higher in malignant tumors than in benign nodules.

Library construction relied on PCR. Sequencing was carried out with an Illumina HiSeq 4000. High-throughput sequencing was used to profile the TCR beta-chain CDR3 region of every patient. For the original study's pipeline: A classifier to discriminate distant-metastatic papillary thyroid cancer patients was built from CDR3 differences across clinicopathological groups. The Shannon index was used to assess repertoire diversity, and the Morisita-Horn index was used to assess tumor-blood repertoire similarity. TCRdb reprocessed the public reads (quality trimming at Q25 with fastp, clone calling with MiXCR) and kept in-frame beta chains. These V and J calls are TCRdb output, not the study's own analysis. For this sample there are under 30,000 clones; about 3.9% appear just once. Around 20% of the sample is held by the ten biggest clonotypes. From the germline V gene, CDR1 is MNHNS and CDR2 is SASEGT. The CDR3 runs 15 amino acids, cysteine and phenylalanine included. The DNA shown is the 45-base CDR3, in frame from base 1. V gives up 5 bases and J gives up 7 bases, and the segment between their germline ends measures 17 bases.

No patient had received any treatment before thyroid surgery. Using T-cell receptor beta sequencing, the study looked back at clinical samples from patients collected from about 2011 to 2019. This clone was counted ten times or more. The antigen it binds to is not known. Per-base qualities were not stored, and no clone one base away is much larger. Rearrangement joined TRBV6-1 to TRBJ1-4, with the D segment identity uncertain. Sequencing input: blood. This clonotype was obtained from a female donor with papillary thyroid cancer or a benign thyroid nodule (not recorded which). Some clones in this sample may be carry-over from other donors' samples. Here the CDR3 is given as CASSRKGAGGEKLFF. The nucleotide sequence reads as follows: TGTGCCAGCAGTCGAAAAGGCGCCGGCGGTGAAAAACTGTTTTTT.